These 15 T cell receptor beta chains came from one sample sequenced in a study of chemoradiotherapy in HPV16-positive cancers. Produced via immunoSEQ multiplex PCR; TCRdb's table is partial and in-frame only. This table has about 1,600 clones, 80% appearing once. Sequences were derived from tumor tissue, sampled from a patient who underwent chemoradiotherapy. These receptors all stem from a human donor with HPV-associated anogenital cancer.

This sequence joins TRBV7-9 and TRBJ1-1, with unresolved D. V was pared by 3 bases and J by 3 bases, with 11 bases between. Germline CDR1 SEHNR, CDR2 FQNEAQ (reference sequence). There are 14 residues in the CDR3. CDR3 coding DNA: TGTGCCAGCAGCTTCGGTAGTTTGGACACTGAAGCTTTCTTT. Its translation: CASSFGSLDTEAFF.

The CDR3 nucleotides are TGTGCCAGCAGCGTGACTAGTTCGGAGACCCAGTACTTC. Translation: CASSVTSSETQYF. The genes are TRBV4-2 and TRBJ2-5; D possibly corresponds to TRBD2 (6 bases). Trimming shortened V by 5 bases and J by 5 bases, and 12 bases separated the two germline ends. This CDR3 is 13 amino acids long. CDR1 and CDR2 from the germline V gene are LGHNA and YNFKEQ.

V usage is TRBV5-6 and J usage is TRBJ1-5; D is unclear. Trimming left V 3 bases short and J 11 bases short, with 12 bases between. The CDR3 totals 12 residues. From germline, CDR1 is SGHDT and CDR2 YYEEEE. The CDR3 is CASSSTREAQHF. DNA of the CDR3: TGTGCCAGCAGCTCGACCCGTGAGGCCCAGCATTTT.

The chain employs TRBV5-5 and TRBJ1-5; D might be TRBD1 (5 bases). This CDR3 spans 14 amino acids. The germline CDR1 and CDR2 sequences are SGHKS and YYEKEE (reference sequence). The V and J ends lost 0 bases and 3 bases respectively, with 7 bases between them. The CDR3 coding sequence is TGTGCCAGCAGCTTGGGACAGCACAATCAGCCCCAGCATTTT. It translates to CASSLGQHNQPQHF.

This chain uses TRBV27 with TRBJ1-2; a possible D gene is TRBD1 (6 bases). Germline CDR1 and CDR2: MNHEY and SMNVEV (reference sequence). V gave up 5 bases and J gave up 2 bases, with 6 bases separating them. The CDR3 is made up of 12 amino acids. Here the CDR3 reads CASSGQNYGYTF. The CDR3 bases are TGTGCCAGCAGTGGACAGAACTATGGCTACACCTTC.

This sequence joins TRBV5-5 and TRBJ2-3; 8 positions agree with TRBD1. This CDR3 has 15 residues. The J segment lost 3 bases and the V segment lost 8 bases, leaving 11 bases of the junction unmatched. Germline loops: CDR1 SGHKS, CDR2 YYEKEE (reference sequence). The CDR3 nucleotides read TGTGCCAGTGCCAATACAGGGGGAAGAACAGATACGCAGTATTTT. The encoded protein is CASANTGGRTDTQYF.

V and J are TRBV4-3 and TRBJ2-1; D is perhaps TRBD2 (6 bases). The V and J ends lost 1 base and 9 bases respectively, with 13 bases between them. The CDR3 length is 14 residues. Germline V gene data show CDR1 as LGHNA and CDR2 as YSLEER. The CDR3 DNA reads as TGCGCCAGCAGCCAAGCGGTCGGAGGGTTTGAGCAGTTCTTC. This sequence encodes CASSQAVGGFEQFF.

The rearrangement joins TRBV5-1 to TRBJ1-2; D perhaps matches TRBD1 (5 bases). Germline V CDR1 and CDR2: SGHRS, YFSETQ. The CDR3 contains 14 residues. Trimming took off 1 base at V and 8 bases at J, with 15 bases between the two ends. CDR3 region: CASSLSAGNYGYTF. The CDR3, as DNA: TGCGCCAGCAGCTTGTCTGCAGGGAATTACGGCTACACCTTC.

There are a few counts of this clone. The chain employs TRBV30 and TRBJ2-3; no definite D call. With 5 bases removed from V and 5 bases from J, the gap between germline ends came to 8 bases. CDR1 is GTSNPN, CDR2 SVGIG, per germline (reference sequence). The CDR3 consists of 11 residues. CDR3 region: CAWERVDTQYF. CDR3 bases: TGTGCCTGGGAAAGGGTAGATACGCAGTATTTT.

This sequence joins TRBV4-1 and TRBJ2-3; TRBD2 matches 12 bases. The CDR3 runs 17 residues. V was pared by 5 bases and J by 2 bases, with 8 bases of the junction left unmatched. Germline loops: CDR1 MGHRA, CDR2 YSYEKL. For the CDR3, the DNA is TGCGCCAGCAGCGGCCGGACTAGCGGGGCGATCACAGATACGCAGTATTTT. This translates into CASSGRTSGAITDTQYF.

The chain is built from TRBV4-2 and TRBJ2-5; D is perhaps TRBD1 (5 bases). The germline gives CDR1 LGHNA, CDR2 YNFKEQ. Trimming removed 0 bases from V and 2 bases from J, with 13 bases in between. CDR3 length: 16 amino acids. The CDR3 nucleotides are TGTGCCAGCAGCCAAGACTCGGGCAGGGCTCAAGAGACCCAGTACTTC. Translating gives CASSQDSGRAQETQYF.

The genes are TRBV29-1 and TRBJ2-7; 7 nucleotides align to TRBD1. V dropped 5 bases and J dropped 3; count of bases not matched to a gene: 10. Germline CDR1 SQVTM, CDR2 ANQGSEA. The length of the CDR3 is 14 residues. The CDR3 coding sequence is TGCAGCGTTCTCAGGTTGGGGGACAGCTACGAGCAGTACTTC. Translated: CSVLRLGDSYEQYF.

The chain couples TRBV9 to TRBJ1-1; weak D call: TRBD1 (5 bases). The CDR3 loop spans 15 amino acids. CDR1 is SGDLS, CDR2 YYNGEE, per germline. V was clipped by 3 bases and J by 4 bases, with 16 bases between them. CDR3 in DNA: TGTGCCAGCAGCGAAAGCACAGGATCCGGCACTGAAGCTTTCTTT. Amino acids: CASSESTGSGTEAFF. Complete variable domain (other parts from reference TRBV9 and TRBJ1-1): DSGVTQTPKHLITATGQRVTLRCSPRSGDLSVYWYQQSLDQGLQFLIQYYNGEERAKGNILERFSAQQFPDLHSELNLSSLELGDSALYFCASSESTGSGTEAFFGQGTRLTVV.

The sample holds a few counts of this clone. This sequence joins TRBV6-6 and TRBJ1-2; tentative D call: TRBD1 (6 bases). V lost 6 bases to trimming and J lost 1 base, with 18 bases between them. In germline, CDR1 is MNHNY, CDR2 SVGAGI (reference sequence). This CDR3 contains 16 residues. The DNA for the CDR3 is TGTGCCAGCAGGGGCGGGGACATTGGGCTTAACTATGGCTACACCTTC. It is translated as CASRGGDIGLNYGYTF.

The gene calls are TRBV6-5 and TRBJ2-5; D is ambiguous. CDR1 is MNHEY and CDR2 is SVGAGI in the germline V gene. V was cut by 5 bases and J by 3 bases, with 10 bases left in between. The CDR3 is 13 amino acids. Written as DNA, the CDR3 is TGTGCCAGCAGTATCGGCCCCAAAGAGACCCAGTACTTC. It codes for CASSIGPKETQYF.